The 9 T cell receptor beta chains in this list originate from one sample, sequenced in a study of CD8 T cells in Susac syndrome. Random hexamers were used to reverse transcribe the RNA input (0.5 to 1 ug). TCRdb re-called the immunoSEQ multiplex PCR reads through MiXCR, storing one row per CDR3 protein. The sample carries about 140,000 distinct CDR3 sequences, 85% to 95% recorded once. The sample comprised CD4+ T cells from PBMCs. These receptors all come from a human donor with multiple sclerosis.

The chain combines TRBV28 with TRBJ2-1, with D tentatively TRBD1 or TRBD2 (5 bases each). Germline-derived CDR1 and CDR2 are MDHEN and SYDVKM. V was pared by 10 bases and J by 8 bases, with 18 bases between. The CDR3 runs to 13 residues. CDR3: CATMGTIRDEQFF. In nucleotides, the CDR3 is TGTGCCACCATGGGGACCATACGGGATGAGCAGTTCTTC. Full variable domain (outside the CDR3, taken from reference TRBV28 and TRBJ2-1): DVKVTQSSRYLVKRTGEKVFLECVQDMDHENMFWYRQDPGLGLRLIYFSYDVKMKEKGDIPEGYSVSREKKERFSLILESASTNQTSMYLCATMGTIRDEQFFGPGTRLTVL.

J is TRBJ2-7 and V is TRBV3-1; D might be TRBD1 (5 bases). Trimming pared 3 bases from V and 2 bases from J, leaving 17 bases between. The CDR3 is 16 amino acids. Looked up from germline, CDR1 is LGHDT and CDR2 is YNNKEL (reference sequence). CDR3 sequence reads: CASSQAVGRRTYEQYF. The CDR3 DNA follows: TGTGCCAGCAGCCAGGCCGTGGGGCGGAGAACCTACGAGCAGTACTTC.

V and J are TRBV6-6 and TRBJ2-3; D is possibly TRBD2 (5 bases). Trimming removed 2 bases at V and 1 base at J, with 10 bases between. Germline-derived CDR1 and CDR2 are MNHNY and SVGAGI (reference sequence). CDR3 length: 15 residues. This chain's CDR3 is CASSYGGAGTDTQYF. CDR3 bases: TGTGCCAGCAGTTACGGTGGAGCGGGCACAGATACGCAGTATTTT.

The gene calls are TRBV7-3 and TRBJ1-1; D not resolved. Trimming removed 0 bases at V and 8 bases at J, with 10 bases between. Germline values: CDR1 SGHTA, CDR2 FQGTGA. CDR3 length: 13 residues. CDR3 coding DNA: TGTGCCAGCAGCTTAACCCCCCGGGGAGAAGCTTTCTTT. Translated: CASSLTPRGEAFF. The variable domain in full, with the rest retrieved from reference TRBV7-3 and TRBJ1-1, is GAGVSQTPSNKVTEKGKYVELRCDPISGHTALYWYRQSLGQGPEFLIYFQGTGAADDSGLPNDRFFAVRPEGSVSTLKIQRTERGDSAVYLCASSLTPRGEAFFGQGTRLTVV.

This chain connects TRBV5-1 to TRBJ1-1, with D unresolved. CDR3 length: 14 amino acids. Germline V CDR1 and CDR2: SGHRS, YFSETQ. Trimming cost V 4 bases and J 5 bases, with 15 bases left between them. The chain's CDR3 is CASSGGSRGTEAFF. The CDR3 DNA follows: TGCGCCAGCAGCGGAGGTTCGCGAGGGACTGAAGCTTTCTTT.

The V call is TRBV5-1, the J call TRBJ2-7; TRBD1 or TRBD2 may be the D gene (6 bases each). Per germline, CDR1 SGHRS and CDR2 YFSETQ. This CDR3 comprises 14 residues. Trimming removed 1 base from V and 7 bases from J, with 15 bases in between. CDR3 sequence (DNA): TGCGCCAGCAGCTTGTACAGGGCGGAGGGTGAGCAGTACTTC. This sequence encodes CASSLYRAEGEQYF.

The chain carries TRBV20-1 and TRBJ1-1, with D possibly matching TRBD1 (5 bases). The CDR3 runs to 12 residues. V was cut by 3 bases and J by 5 bases, with 10 bases left in between. Germline CDR1 DFQATT, CDR2 SNEGSKA (reference sequence). The CDR3 DNA is TGCAGTGCTAGTGGGGACGGGACTGAAGCTTTCTTT. It specifies CSASGDGTEAFF.

V and J are TRBV13 and TRBJ2-6; 7 bases are a match to TRBD1. There are 16 residues in the CDR3. With 2 bases clipped from V and 0 bases from J, the junction kept 1 base outside the gene matches. The germline CDR1 and CDR2 sequences are PRHDT and FYEKMQ (reference sequence). The CDR3 reads CASSLNRGSGANVLTF. CDR3 DNA sequence: TGTGCCAGCAGCTTAAACAGGGGCTCTGGGGCCAACGTCCTGACTTTC.

The chain is built from TRBV3-1 and TRBJ2-7; D may be TRBD1 (5 bases). The length of the CDR3 is 16 residues. Trimming stripped 3 bases from V and 6 bases from J, with 21 bases between. The germline V gene has CDR1 LGHDT and CDR2 YNNKEL (reference sequence). The CDR3 nucleotides are TGTGCCAGCAGCCAGGGCGTCAGGGAATGGGTCTCCGAGCAGTACTTC. This encodes CASSQGVREWVSEQYF.